The clone carrying this T cell receptor (beta chain) appeared a few times. Its antigen is not identified. CDR3 length: 15 residues. Germline CDR1 SGHRS, CDR2 YFSETQ. Trimming took 5 bases from V and 0 from J, leaving 15 bases between them. The entry originates in a study of T cells in localized non-small cell lung cancer. The study, taken as a whole, reports: A median of 57 clones ranked among the top 100 in tumor appeared in adjacent lung. Adjacent uninvolved lung had the highest clonality, suggesting focused antigen responses. Longer overall survival was associated with a higher density of T cells in the blood.

The protocol was immunoSEQ multiplex PCR, while the TCRdb copy is restricted to in-frame clones and leaves out a portion. The table includes about 78,000 clones, just under 85% detected once. The receptor was isolated from a man between 40 and 69 years old with stage I lung adenocarcinoma. Material: peripheral blood, obtained before any cancer treatment. The chain joins TRBV5-1 to TRBJ2-7; tentative D call: TRBD2 (6 bases). The CDR3 loop is CASRTAGGFSYEQYF. The CDR3 nucleotides read TGCGCCAGCAGGACAGCGGGCGGATTCTCCTACGAGCAGTACTTC.